What follows are 23 T cell receptor beta chains derived from one specimen sequenced in a study of blood T cell repertoires in COVID-19. Clones were read by immunoSEQ multiplex PCR, and TCRdb kept only the in-frame ones, dropping some. The sample consists of 200,000 to 250,000 clones, around 84% of them appearing once. Material: peripheral blood. These receptors were collected from a woman aged 55-69 years who had recovered from COVID-19.

The chain is built from TRBV3-1 (or the pseudogene TRBV3-2) and TRBJ2-1; TRBD1 agrees at 8 bases. Losses at the gene ends were 3 bases for V and 4 bases for J; bases not matched to a gene: 2. The CDR3 runs 14 residues. Germline CDR1 is LGHDT and CDR2 is YNNKEL (reference sequence). The CDR3 loop is CASSQRTGYNEQFF. The CDR3 DNA follows: TGTGCCAGCAGCCAGAGGACAGGGTACAATGAGCAGTTCTTC.

V gene TRBV1 combines with J gene TRBJ2-2; no DNA check was done on the table's D call, TRBD2. TRBV1 is given as a pseudogene. This CDR3 is 21 amino acids long. The chain's CDR3 is CTSRTRGEELAGAPSTGELFF. In DNA form, the CDR3 reads TGCACCAGCAGGACCAGAGGAGAGGAACTAGCGGGGGCCCCGAGCACCGGGGAGCTGTTTTTT.

This rearrangement joins TRBV5-1 to TRBJ2-1; unclear D gene. The CDR3 length is 15 residues. Between the trimmed V and J ends, which lost 5 bases and 0 bases, there was a span of 12 bases. CDR1 is SGHRS, CDR2 YFSETQ, per germline. CDR3: CASRDYLSSYNEQFF. As DNA, the CDR3 is TGCGCCAGCAGAGATTACTTGAGCTCCTACAATGAGCAGTTCTTC.

This clone showed up just once. The V and J genes are TRBV19 and TRBJ2-5; TRBD2 matches 7 bases. The CDR3 length is 16 residues. CDR1 and CDR2 from the germline V gene are LNHDA and SQIVND (reference sequence). The V and J ends lost 3 bases and 3 bases, in that order; junction bases with no gene match: 10. DNA of the CDR3: TGTGCCAGTAGTATCTATAGACTAGCAGATAAAGAGACCCAGTACTTC. Amino acids: CASSIYRLADKETQYF.

This clone was picked up one time. The gene calls are TRBV10-3 and TRBJ1-1; maybe TRBD1 (5 bases). The V and J ends lost 7 bases and 1 base respectively, with 10 bases between them. Germline V gene sequence: CDR1 ENHRY, CDR2 SYGVKD. The CDR3 runs 13 residues. The CDR3 protein is CAITWGGNTEAFF. CDR3 bases: TGTGCCATCACCTGGGGGGGGAACACTGAAGCTTTCTTT.

V usage is TRBV3-1 (or the pseudogene TRBV3-2) and J usage is TRBJ2-2, with 10 bases identical to TRBD2. The junction had 2 bases not matched to a gene; V was cut back by 4 bases and J by 0 bases. The CDR3 covers 16 residues. Germline assignment: CDR1 LGHDT and CDR2 YNNKEL (reference sequence). For the CDR3, the DNA is TGTGCCAGCAGCCGCAGCGGGGGGGCGAACACCGGGGAGCTGTTTTTT. Its translation is CASSRSGGANTGELFF.

This clone was observed once. The chain joins TRBV7-3 to TRBJ2-1, with 9 nucleotides matching TRBD2. Looked up from germline, CDR1 is SGHTA and CDR2 is FQGTGA. J gave up 9 bases and V 5 bases, and 11 bases lay outside the gene matches. The CDR3 runs to 15 residues. The CDR3 DNA reads TGTGCCAGCAGCCCCCAATCTAGCGGGGTTATTGAGCAGTTCTTC. Protein sequence: CASSPQSSGVIEQFF.

The chain couples TRBV4-3 to TRBJ2-1, with D tentatively TRBD1 (6 bases). Germline CDR1 LGHNA, CDR2 YSLEER. V lost 11 bases and J 1 base, leaving 15 bases between the germline ends. The CDR3 loop spans 14 amino acids. This chain's CDR3 is CASARGGSYNEQFF. The CDR3 DNA reads TGCGCCTCCGCGAGAGGGGGTTCCTACAATGAGCAGTTCTTC.

The V gene is TRBV3-1 (or the pseudogene TRBV3-2), the J gene TRBJ2-7, with a tentative D call TRBD1 (6 bases). The CDR3 loop spans 13 amino acids. Trimming pared 6 bases from V and 2 bases from J, leaving 11 bases between. Germline lookup yields CDR1 LGHDT and CDR2 YNNKEL (reference sequence). The CDR3: CASSRDTTYEQYF. CDR3 coding DNA: TGTGCCAGCAGTCGGGACACCACCTACGAGCAGTACTTC.

The genes are TRBV4-1 and TRBJ2-3, with D tentatively TRBD2 (6 bases). V was trimmed by 2 bases and J by 3 bases, leaving 18 bases between them. The CDR3 sequence is 17 residues long. Germline-derived CDR1 and CDR2 are MGHRA and YSYEKL. CDR3 region: CASSQKGGGGMTDTQYF. CDR3 bases: TGCGCCAGCAGCCAAAAAGGCGGAGGAGGGATGACAGATACGCAGTATTTT.

V gene TRBV30 combines with J gene TRBJ1-4; the match to TRBD1 covers 9 bases. The germline CDR1 and CDR2 sequences are GTSNPN and SVGIG (reference sequence). The CDR3 sequence is 14 residues long. The V and J ends lost 3 bases and 7 bases, in that order; junction bases with no gene match: 6. CDR3 sequence reads: CAWRTGTGSEKLFF. The CDR3 DNA reads as TGTGCCTGGAGGACCGGGACAGGGAGTGAAAAACTGTTTTTT.

The chain has TRBV27 and TRBJ1-2, with TRBD1 as a possible D gene (5 bases). Trimming cost V 3 bases and J 2 bases, with 7 bases left between them. The CDR3 extends over 13 amino acids. Germline values: CDR1 MNHEY, CDR2 SMNVEV (reference sequence). In DNA form, the CDR3 reads TGTGCCAGCAGTTTGACAGCGAACTATGGCTACACCTTC. It codes for CASSLTANYGYTF.

The genes are TRBV5-5 and TRBJ2-3; D unclear. CDR3 size: 16 residues. Germline V gene lookup returns CDR1 SGHKS and CDR2 YYEKEE (reference sequence). V lost 4 bases to trimming and J lost 0 bases, with 15 bases between them. CDR3 coding DNA: TGTGCCAGCAGCGACCGACACTTTGCTAGCACAGATACGCAGTATTTT. Protein sequence: CASSDRHFASTDTQYF.

This chain connects TRBV6-1 to TRBJ1-4; no clear D gene. This CDR3 contains 14 residues. Looked up from germline, CDR1 is MNHNS and CDR2 is SASEGT. V lost 0 bases to trimming and J lost 3 bases, with 5 bases between them. As DNA, the CDR3 is TGTGCCAGCAGTGAAGCCACAGCTAATGAAAAACTGTTTTTT. As protein: CASSEATANEKLFF.

The chain uses TRBV12-2 and TRBJ2-2; the table assigns TRBD2, which was not confirmed against the DNA. TRBV12-2 is marked as a pseudogene. This CDR3 comprises 15 residues. DNA of the CDR3: TGTGCAAGTCGCCCCGTTGGAGGGTTCACCGGGGAGCTGTTTTTT. As protein: CASRPVGGFTGELFF.

V gene TRBV2 combines with J gene TRBJ1-5; D is unresolved. V lost 7 bases to trimming and J lost 0 bases, with 10 bases between them. Germline V gives CDR1 SNHLY, CDR2 FYNNEI. The CDR3 runs 14 residues. This CDR3 reads CASNADYSNQPQHF. The CDR3 DNA follows: TGTGCCAGCAACGCGGATTATAGCAATCAGCCCCAGCATTTT.

This chain joins TRBV3-1 (or the pseudogene TRBV3-2) and TRBJ2-7; D may be TRBD1 (5 bases). Deletions cut 3 bases from V and 2 bases from J, with 11 bases between. This CDR3 spans 14 amino acids. The V gene's germline CDR1 is LGHDT and CDR2 YNNKEL (reference sequence). The CDR3 sequence is CASSHSDRPYEQYF. The CDR3 DNA is TGTGCCAGCAGCCATTCCGACAGACCCTACGAGCAGTACTTC.

The chain uses TRBV7-9 and TRBJ1-6; tentative D call: TRBD1 (5 bases). The CDR3 is 15 amino acids. Germline V gene lookup returns CDR1 SEHNR and CDR2 FQNEAQ (reference sequence). V dropped 4 bases and J dropped 2 bases, with 9 bases sitting between them. The CDR3 loop reads CASSSQGAYNSPLHF. As DNA, the CDR3 is TGTGCCAGCAGCTCGCAGGGTGCCTATAATTCACCCCTCCACTTT.

The J gene is TRBJ2-2, the V gene TRBV10-3; 10 bases are a match to TRBD2. CDR3 size: 16 residues. V lost 4 bases, J lost 5 bases, and 7 bases stayed unmatched. Germline CDR1 is ENHRY and CDR2 is SYGVKD. The CDR3 DNA reads TGTGCCATCAGTGTACTTAGCGGGGGGAAGACCGGGGAGCTGTTTTTT. It translates to CAISVLSGGKTGELFF.

V usage is TRBV7-2 and J usage is TRBJ1-1; D perhaps matches TRBD1 (6 bases). V was cut by 3 bases and J by 10 bases, with 12 bases left in between. The CDR3 is 12 amino acids. Germline V gene data show CDR1 as SGHTA and CDR2 as FQGNSA. This CDR3 reads CASSFWGRVAFF. CDR3 DNA: TGTGCCAGCAGCTTTTGGGGGCGCGTAGCTTTCTTT.

The chain combines TRBV6-6 with TRBJ1-2, with 9 bases aligning to TRBD1. Losses at the gene ends were 5 bases for V and 2 bases for J; bases not matched to a gene: 9. Germline CDR1 is MNHNY and CDR2 is SVGAGI (reference sequence). The CDR3 totals 16 residues. The CDR3 DNA is TGTGCCAGCAGTCTCCCCCCGGGACAGGGAAACTATGGCTACACCTTC. Translation: CASSLPPGQGNYGYTF.

On this clone itself: This CDR3 is also generated by other DNA sequences in the sample. The genes are TRBV7-9 and TRBJ1-4; the match to TRBD1 covers 7 bases. Germline V gene sequence: CDR1 SEHNR, CDR2 FQNEAQ (reference sequence). V lost 1 base, J lost 8 bases, and 4 bases stayed unmatched. This CDR3 comprises 14 residues. The CDR3 DNA reads TGTGCCAGCAGCTTAGGGCAGGGGGGAGAAAAACTGTTTTTT. Translated, it gives CASSLGQGGEKLFF.

The CDR3 spells CASSRNRGRTDTQYF. CDR3 nucleotide sequence: TGTGCCAGCAGTCGAAACAGGGGTCGCACAGATACGCAGTATTTT. The gene calls are TRBV7-2 and TRBJ2-3, with 7 bases fitting TRBD1. CDR3 size: 15 residues. V was clipped by 6 bases and J by 1 base; unmatched bases: 7. CDR1 is SGHTA, CDR2 FQGNSA, per germline. Full variable domain (outside the CDR3, taken from reference TRBV7-2 and TRBJ2-3): GAGVSQSPSNKVTEKGKDVELRCDPISGHTALYWYRQSLGQGLEFLIYFQGNSAPDKSGLPSDRFSAERTGGSVSTLTIQRTQQEDSAVYLCASSRNRGRTDTQYFGPGTRLTVL.